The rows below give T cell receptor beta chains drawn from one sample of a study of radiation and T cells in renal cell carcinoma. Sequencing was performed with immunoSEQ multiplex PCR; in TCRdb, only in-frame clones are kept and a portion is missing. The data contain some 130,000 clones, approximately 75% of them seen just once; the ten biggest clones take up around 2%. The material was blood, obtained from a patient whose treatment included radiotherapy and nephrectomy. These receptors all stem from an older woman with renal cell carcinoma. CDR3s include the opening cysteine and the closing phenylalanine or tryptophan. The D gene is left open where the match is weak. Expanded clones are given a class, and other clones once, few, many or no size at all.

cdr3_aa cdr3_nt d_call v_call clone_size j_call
CASSPYVTDYGYTF TGTGCCAGCAGCCCGTACGTGACAGACTATGGCTACACCTTC NA TRBV7-2 NA TRBJ1-2
CASSWSIAGVGETQYF TGTGCCAGCAGTTGGAGCATAGCGGGAGTTGGGGAGACCCAGTACTTC TRBD2 TRBV27 NA TRBJ2-5
CASSFDRGRFGQYF TGTGCCAGCAGTTTTGACAGGGGGCGTTTCGGGCAGTACTTC TRBD1 TRBV28 NA TRBJ2-7
CAWSVSPMRGEAFF TGTGCCTGGAGTGTATCCCCTATGCGGGGTGAAGCTTTCTTT NA TRBV30 few TRBJ1-1
CASSVGTAEQYF TGTGCCAGTAGTGTCGGGACAGCCGAGCAGTACTTC TRBD1 TRBV19 few TRBJ2-7
CASSPGPQGYSYEQYF TGTGCCAGCAGCCCTGGTCCACAGGGTTATTCCTACGAGCAGTACTTC NA TRBV14 once TRBJ2-7
CASSRGNNNEQFF TGTGCCAGTAGTAGGGGGAACAACAATGAGCAGTTCTTC NA TRBV19 NA TRBJ2-1
CATSRDTGGSYEQYF TGTGCCACCAGCAGAGACACAGGGGGTAGCTACGAGCAGTACTTC TRBD1 TRBV15 NA TRBJ2-7
CASSPGQGVRDEQFF TGTGCCAGCAGCCCCGGACAGGGGGTAAGGGATGAGCAGTTCTTC TRBD1 TRBV7-8 NA TRBJ2-1
CASSEDRAKGYTF TGTGCCAGCAGCGAGGACCGGGCGAAGGGCTACACCTTC NA TRBV28 NA TRBJ1-2
CASSLAISGNTIYF TGTGCCAGCAGCCTGGCCATCTCTGGAAACACCATATATTTT NA TRBV11-2 once TRBJ1-3
CASRGEYNEQFF TGTGCCAGCAGGGGAGAGTACAATGAGCAGTTCTTC NA TRBV7-6 NA TRBJ2-1
CASREWYFQETQYF TGTGCCAGCAGGGAGTGGTACTTCCAAGAGACCCAGTACTTC NA TRBV7-3 NA TRBJ2-5
CATSRGRWTGDPPTDTQYF TGTGCCACCAGCAGAGGTCGATGGACAGGGGATCCCCCTACAGATACGCAGTATTTT TRBD1 TRBV15 NA TRBJ2-3
CATSDSYEQYF TGTGCCACGTCCGACTCCTACGAGCAGTACTTC NA TRBV15 NA TRBJ2-7
CASSIAAMDNEQFF TGTGCCAGTAGTATCGCAGCTATGGACAATGAGCAGTTCTTC NA TRBV19 NA TRBJ2-1
CAISEDTMNTEAFF TGTGCCATCAGTGAGGACACCATGAACACTGAAGCTTTCTTT NA TRBV10-3 few TRBJ1-1
CASSLAGVNEQFF TGTGCCAGCAGCTTAGCGGGCGTCAATGAGCAGTTCTTC NA TRBV7-9 NA TRBJ2-1
CASSQDWGGSTDTQYF TGCGCCAGCAGCCAAGATTGGGGCGGGAGCACAGATACGCAGTATTTT NA TRBV4-1 NA TRBJ2-3
CSVGTGGNEKLFF TGCAGCGTGGGGACAGGGGGTAATGAAAAACTGTTTTTT TRBD1 TRBV29-1 few TRBJ1-4
CASSPPGQYMNTEAFF TGTGCCAGTAGTCCTCCGGGACAGTATATGAACACTGAAGCTTTCTTT TRBD1 TRBV19 NA TRBJ1-1
CASSSDPTQYF TGTGCCAGCAGCTCGGACCCTACGCAGTATTTT NA TRBV11-2 NA TRBJ2-3
CATSRDTSNEQFF TGTGCCACCAGCAGAGATACTTCCAATGAGCAGTTCTTC NA TRBV15 NA TRBJ2-1
CASSLGGIRENYGYTF TGTGCCAGCAGCTTGGGGGGAATTCGGGAAAACTATGGCTACACCTTC NA TRBV7-9 NA TRBJ1-2
CASSFPGTGGFRKTQYF TGTGCCAGCAGTTTTCCCGGGACAGGGGGGTTCCGAAAGACCCAGTACTTC TRBD1 TRBV27 NA TRBJ2-5
CAWSLHSPLHF TGTGCCTGGAGCCTTCATTCACCCCTCCACTTT NA TRBV30 NA TRBJ1-6
CARAREPYEQYF TGTGCCAGGGCTCGGGAGCCCTATGAGCAGTACTTC NA TRBV2 once TRBJ2-7
CAWSPSGRARHEQYF TGTGCCTGGAGTCCCAGCGGGAGGGCCCGGCACGAGCAGTACTTC TRBD2 TRBV30 NA TRBJ2-7
CASSLDLRAEAFF TGTGCCAGCAGCTTAGACCTCCGCGCTGAAGCTTTCTTT NA TRBV7-9 NA TRBJ1-1
CASSEYLSGLTYNEQFF TGTGCCAGCAGTGAATACCTCTCGGGGCTAACCTACAATGAGCAGTTCTTC NA TRBV6-1 NA TRBJ2-1
CASSFSHNEQFF TGTGCCAGCAGTTTTTCCCACAATGAGCAGTTCTTC NA TRBV27 NA TRBJ2-1
CASSPQGTGYNYGYTF TGTGCCAGTAGTCCCCAAGGGACAGGCTATAACTATGGCTACACCTTC TRBD1 TRBV19 NA TRBJ1-2
CASSVSRGENIQYF TGTGCCAGCAGCGTCAGCAGGGGTGAAAACATTCAGTACTTC NA TRBV2 NA TRBJ2-4
CASSVESGRVDEQFF TGTGCCAGCAGCGTAGAAAGCGGGAGGGTGGATGAGCAGTTCTTC TRBD2 TRBV9 few TRBJ2-1
CATSPDNNYGYTF TGTGCCACCAGCCCCGACAATAACTATGGCTACACCTTC NA TRBV15 NA TRBJ1-2
CASAEYQNTEAFF TGTGCTAGTGCCGAATACCAGAACACTGAAGCTTTCTTT NA TRBV12-5 few TRBJ1-1
CASKQGTTNEKLFF TGTGCCTCCAAACAGGGGACAACTAATGAAAAACTGTTTTTT TRBD1 TRBV10-3 NA TRBJ1-4
CASSQDLTAQNIQYF TGTGCCAGCAGCCAAGATTTGACAGCTCAAAACATTCAGTACTTC NA TRBV4-2 NA TRBJ2-4
CASSLLARGSSYEQYF TGTGCCAGCAGTTTACTAGCGCGAGGGAGCTCCTACGAGCAGTACTTC TRBD2 TRBV6-5 NA TRBJ2-7
CASSLSGDEAFF TGCGCCAGCAGCTTATCAGGGGATGAAGCTTTCTTT NA TRBV5-1 NA TRBJ1-1
CASSKANRERGTDTQYF TGTGCCAGCAGCAAAGCGAACAGGGAAAGGGGCACAGATACGCAGTATTTT NA TRBV21-1 NA TRBJ2-3
CASSLAGGNSGANVLTF TGTGCCAGCAGCTTAGCAGGGGGCAACTCTGGGGCCAACGTCCTGACTTTC TRBD1 TRBV7-3 NA TRBJ2-6
CASSLMDRGLEQYF TGTGCCAGCAGTTTAATGGACAGGGGACTCGAGCAGTACTTC TRBD1 TRBV28 NA TRBJ2-7
CSVGGRAGQPQHF TGCAGCGTTGGAGGCAGGGCTGGGCAGCCCCAGCATTTT NA TRBV29-1 few TRBJ1-5
CASSIVRSTDTQYF TGTGCCAGTAGTATTGTCCGGTCTACCGATACGCAGTATTTT NA TRBV19 NA TRBJ2-3
CASSSEGQGKGQYF TGTGCCAGCAGCTCGGAGGGACAGGGGAAGGGGCAGTACTTC TRBD1 TRBV7-9 NA TRBJ2-7
CASSPMTGYTGELFF TGTGCCAGCAGCCCGATGACAGGGTACACCGGGGAGCTGTTTTTT TRBD1 TRBV7-9 NA TRBJ2-2
CASTPGATYEQYF TGTGCCTCCACGCCGGGGGCCACCTACGAGCAGTACTTC NA TRBV28 NA TRBJ2-7
CASSQPADAPDTQYF TGTGCCAGCAGCCAACCAGCGGACGCTCCGGATACGCAGTATTTT NA TRBV14 NA TRBJ2-3
CASSLQGYLGTNEKLFF TGCGCCAGCAGCCTCCAGGGATACCTAGGGACTAATGAAAAACTGTTTTTT NA TRBV4-1 NA TRBJ1-4
CASSLEGRNTEAFF TGCGCCAGCAGCTTGGAGGGGCGGAACACTGAAGCTTTCTTT NA TRBV5-1 NA TRBJ1-1
CASIVGHFYNSPLHF TGTGCCAGCATAGTCGGACACTTCTATAATTCACCCCTCCACTTT NA TRBV6-1 NA TRBJ1-6
CASSYSGDSNYGYTF TGTGCCAGCAGTTACTCGGGGGACAGTAACTATGGCTACACCTTC TRBD1 TRBV6-5 NA TRBJ1-2
CASVPTGSWSTEAFF TGTGCCAGCGTGCCGACAGGGTCCTGGAGCACTGAAGCTTTCTTT TRBD1 TRBV7-6 NA TRBJ1-1
CASSSGRGGLAFF TGTGCCAGTAGTTCAGGTCGTGGGGGCTTGGCTTTCTTT NA TRBV19 NA TRBJ1-1